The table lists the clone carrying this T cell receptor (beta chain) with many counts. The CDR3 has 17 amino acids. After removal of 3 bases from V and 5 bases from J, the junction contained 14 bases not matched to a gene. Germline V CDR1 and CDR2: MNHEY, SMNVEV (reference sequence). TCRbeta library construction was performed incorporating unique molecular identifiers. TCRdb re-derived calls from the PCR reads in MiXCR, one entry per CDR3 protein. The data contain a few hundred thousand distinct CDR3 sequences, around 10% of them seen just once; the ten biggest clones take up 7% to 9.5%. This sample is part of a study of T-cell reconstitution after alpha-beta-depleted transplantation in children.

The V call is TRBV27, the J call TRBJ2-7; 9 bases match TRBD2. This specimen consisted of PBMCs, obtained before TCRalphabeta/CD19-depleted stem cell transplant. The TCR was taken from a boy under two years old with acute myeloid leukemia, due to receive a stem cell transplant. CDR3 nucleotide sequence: TGTGCCAGCAGTTTGAGGGCAGCGGGGGGCCCGGCCCACGAGCAGTACTTC. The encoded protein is CASSLRAAGGPAHEQYF.